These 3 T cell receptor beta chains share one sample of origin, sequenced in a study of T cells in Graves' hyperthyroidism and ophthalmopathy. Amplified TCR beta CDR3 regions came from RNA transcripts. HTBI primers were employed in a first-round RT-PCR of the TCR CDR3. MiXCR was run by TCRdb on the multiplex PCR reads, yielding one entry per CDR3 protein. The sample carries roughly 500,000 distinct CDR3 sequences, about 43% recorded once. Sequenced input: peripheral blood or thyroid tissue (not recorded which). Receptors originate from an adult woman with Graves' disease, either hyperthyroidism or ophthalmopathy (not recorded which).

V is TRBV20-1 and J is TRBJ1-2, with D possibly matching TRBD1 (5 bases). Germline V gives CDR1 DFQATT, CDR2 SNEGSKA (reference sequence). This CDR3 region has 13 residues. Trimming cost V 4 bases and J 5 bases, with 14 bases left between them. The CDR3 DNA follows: TGCAGTGCTACGCAGGGAGGCGGTTATGGCTACACCTTC. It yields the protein CSATQGGGYGYTF.

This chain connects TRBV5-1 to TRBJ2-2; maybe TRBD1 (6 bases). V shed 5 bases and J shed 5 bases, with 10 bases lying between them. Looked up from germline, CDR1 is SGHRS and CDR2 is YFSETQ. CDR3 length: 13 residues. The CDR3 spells CASRQGETGELFF. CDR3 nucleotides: TGCGCCAGCAGACAGGGAGAGACCGGGGAGCTGTTTTTT.

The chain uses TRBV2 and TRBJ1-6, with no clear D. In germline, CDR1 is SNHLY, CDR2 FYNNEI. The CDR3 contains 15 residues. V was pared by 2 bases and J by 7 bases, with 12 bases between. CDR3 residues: CASSERTSGNSPLHF. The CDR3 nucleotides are TGTGCCAGCAGTGAAAGGACTAGCGGGAATTCACCCCTCCACTTT.